These T cell receptor beta chains were read from a single sample in a study of blood T cell repertoires in COVID-19. TCRdb's copy holds only in-frame clones and misses some; the assay was immunoSEQ multiplex PCR. The profile shows about 220,000 clones, around 83% of them singletons. Sequences were obtained from PBMCs or T cells enriched from blood (not recorded which). The receptors stem from a woman aged 40 to 49 with acute COVID-19. Both conserved end residues are part of each CDR3. The D gene is left open where the match is weak. Size is omitted from some rows. Given values are once, few, many or a class for expanded clones.

J gene: TRBJ1-5
V gene: TRBV24-1
D gene: .
clone size: .
CDR3 protein: CATSGAGAFNQPQHF
CDR3 DNA: TGTGCCACCAGTGGTGCCGGAGCCTTCAATCAGCCCCAGCATTTT

J gene: TRBJ1-6
V gene: TRBV5-1
D gene: TRBD1
clone size: .
CDR3 protein: CASSHGTESYNSPLHF
CDR3 DNA: TGCGCCAGCAGTCACGGGACAGAGTCCTATAATTCACCCCTCCACTTT

J gene: TRBJ1-6
V gene: TRBV27
D gene: .
clone size: .
CDR3 protein: CASSFLKSSYNSPLHF
CDR3 DNA: TGTGCCAGCAGTTTCCTCAAGAGCTCCTATAATTCACCCCTCCACTTT

J gene: TRBJ2-4
V gene: TRBV30
D gene: .
clone size: .
CDR3 protein: CAWSEDTIAKNIQYF
CDR3 DNA: TGTGCCTGGAGTGAGGACACCATAGCCAAAAACATTCAGTACTTC

J gene: TRBJ1-1
V gene: TRBV27
D gene: .
clone size: few
CDR3 protein: CASSLSSSYTEAFF
CDR3 DNA: TGTGCCAGCAGTTTATCATCCAGTTACACTGAAGCTTTCTTT

J gene: TRBJ2-5
V gene: TRBV11-2
D gene: TRBD1
clone size: .
CDR3 protein: CAVQGAETQYF
CDR3 DNA: TGTGCCGTACAGGGGGCAGAGACCCAGTACTTC

J gene: TRBJ2-7
V gene: TRBV2
D gene: .
clone size: .
CDR3 protein: CASQPRAGSSSEQYF
CDR3 DNA: TGTGCCAGCCAACCCCGAGCAGGTTCGTCGTCCGAGCAGTACTTC

J gene: TRBJ1-2
V gene: TRBV28
D gene: TRBD1
clone size: once
CDR3 protein: CASSLGQRGHTF
CDR3 DNA: TGTGCCAGCAGTCTAGGACAGAGGGGGCACACCTTC

J gene: TRBJ1-4
V gene: TRBV5-1
D gene: TRBD1
clone size: .
CDR3 protein: CASSWNAGQRNEKLFF
CDR3 DNA: TGCGCCAGCAGCTGGAATGCGGGACAGCGGAATGAAAAACTGTTTTTT

J gene: TRBJ1-2
V gene: TRBV7-8
D gene: .
clone size: .
CDR3 protein: CASSDKVRVANYGYTF
CDR3 DNA: TGTGCCAGCAGCGACAAGGTCAGGGTCGCTAACTATGGCTACACCTTC

J gene: TRBJ1-5
V gene: TRBV4-1
D gene: .
clone size: .
CDR3 protein: CASSQRGGGYQPQHF
CDR3 DNA: TGCGCCAGCAGCCAACGCGGGGGGGGTTATCAGCCCCAGCATTTT

J gene: TRBJ2-2
V gene: TRBV4-1
D gene: .
clone size: few
CDR3 protein: CASSTDRMNTGELFF
CDR3 DNA: TGCGCCAGCAGCACGGACAGAATGAACACCGGGGAGCTGTTTTTT

J gene: TRBJ1-6
V gene: TRBV5-1
D gene: TRBD1
clone size: many
CDR3 protein: CASSLGQGSYSPLHF
CDR3 DNA: TGCGCCAGCAGCTTAGGACAGGGGAGTTATTCACCCCTCCACTTT

J gene: TRBJ2-2
V gene: TRBV5-1
D gene: .
clone size: .
CDR3 protein: CASSVSGSAGELFF
CDR3 DNA: TGCGCCAGCAGCGTTTCCGGGAGCGCCGGGGAGCTGTTTTTT

J gene: TRBJ1-5
V gene: TRBV5-5
D gene: TRBD1
clone size: few
CDR3 protein: CASSSLLTRDRGNQPQHF
CDR3 DNA: TGTGCCAGCAGCTCCCTCCTAACCCGGGACAGGGGAAATCAGCCCCAGCATTTT

J gene: TRBJ2-3
V gene: TRBV27
D gene: TRBD2
clone size: .
CDR3 protein: CASSKLAGVPDTQYF
CDR3 DNA: TGTGCCAGCAGTAAACTAGCGGGAGTACCCGATACGCAGTATTTT

J gene: TRBJ1-3
V gene: TRBV7-2
D gene: TRBD1
clone size: .
CDR3 protein: CASSRGQWGNTIYF
CDR3 DNA: TGTGCCAGCAGCAGGGGACAGTGGGGAAACACCATATATTTT

J gene: TRBJ1-2
V gene: TRBV10-3
D gene: .
clone size: once
CDR3 protein: CAINPGFNYGYTF
CDR3 DNA: TGTGCCATCAATCCGGGATTTAACTATGGCTACACCTTC

J gene: TRBJ1-1
V gene: TRBV6-5
D gene: .
clone size: .
CDR3 protein: CASSYTREEAFF
CDR3 DNA: TGTGCCAGCAGTTACACCAGGGAAGAAGCTTTCTTT

J gene: TRBJ2-1
V gene: TRBV7-2
D gene: .
clone size: .
CDR3 protein: CASSVEGEQFF
CDR3 DNA: TGTGCCAGCAGCGTCGAGGGCGAGCAGTTCTTC

J gene: TRBJ2-3
V gene: TRBV2
D gene: .
clone size: few
CDR3 protein: CASRNQGIRTDTQYF
CDR3 DNA: TGTGCCAGCAGAAACCAGGGAATTCGCACAGATACGCAGTATTTT

J gene: TRBJ1-4
V gene: TRBV6-5
D gene: .
clone size: few
CDR3 protein: CASSYSPGGGEKLFF
CDR3 DNA: TGTGCCAGCAGTTACTCCCCGGGAGGAGGGGAAAAACTGTTTTTT